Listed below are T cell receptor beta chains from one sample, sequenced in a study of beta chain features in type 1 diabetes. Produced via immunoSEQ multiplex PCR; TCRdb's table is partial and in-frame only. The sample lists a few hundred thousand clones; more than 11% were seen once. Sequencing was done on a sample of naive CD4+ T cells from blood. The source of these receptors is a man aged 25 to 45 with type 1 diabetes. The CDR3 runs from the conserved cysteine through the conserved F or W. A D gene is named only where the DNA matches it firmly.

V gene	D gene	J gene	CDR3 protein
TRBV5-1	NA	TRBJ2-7	CASSYAGTSEEQYF
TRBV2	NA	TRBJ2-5	CASSERTWYQETQYF
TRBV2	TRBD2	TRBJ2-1	CASSPPSGGAPNEQFF
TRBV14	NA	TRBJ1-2	CASSPRGGYYGYTF
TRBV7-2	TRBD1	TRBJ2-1	CASSFDRGFHNEQFF
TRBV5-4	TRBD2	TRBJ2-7	CASSWETSAYEQYF
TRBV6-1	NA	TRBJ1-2	CASTETGRYYGYTF
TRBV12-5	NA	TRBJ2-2	CASGLGNTGELFF
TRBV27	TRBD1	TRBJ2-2	CASSWTGGTGELFF
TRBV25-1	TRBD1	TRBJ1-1	CASSLGQLNTEAFF
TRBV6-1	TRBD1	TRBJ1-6	CASRGQGASPLHF
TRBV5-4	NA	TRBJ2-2	CASSPEANTGELFF
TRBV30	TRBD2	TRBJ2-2	CAWSSGLAGARGTGELFF
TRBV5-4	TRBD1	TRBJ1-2	CASRRTGGVGYTF
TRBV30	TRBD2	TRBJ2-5	CAWSGLAGGPETQYF
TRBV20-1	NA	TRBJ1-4	CSAEGGEKLFF
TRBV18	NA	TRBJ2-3	CASSPRSSNTDTQYF
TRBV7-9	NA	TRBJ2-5	CASSLGTAQETQYF
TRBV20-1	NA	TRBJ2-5	CSARSQETQYF
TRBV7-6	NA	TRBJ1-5	CASSLDQRQPQHF
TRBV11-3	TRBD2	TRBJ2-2	CASSFGTSGTGELFF
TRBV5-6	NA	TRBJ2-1	CASSLVGMFYNEQFF
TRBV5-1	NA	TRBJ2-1	CASSYSTYNEQFF
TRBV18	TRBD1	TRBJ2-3	CASSPPGGTGSPTQYF
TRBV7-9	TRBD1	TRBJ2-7	CASSSGQGLLWEQYF
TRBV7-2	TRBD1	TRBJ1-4	CASRGQGGEKLFF
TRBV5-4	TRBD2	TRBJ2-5	CASSLAGGAAETQYF
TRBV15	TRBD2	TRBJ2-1	CATSRVRLAGGLNEQFF
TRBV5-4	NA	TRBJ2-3	CASSLKGADTQYF
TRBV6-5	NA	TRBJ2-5	CASSKQETQYF
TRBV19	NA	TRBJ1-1	CASSEQENTEAFF
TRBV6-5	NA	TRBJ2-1	CASSEAGREQFF
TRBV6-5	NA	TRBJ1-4	CASSPRGPRSEKLFF